The 31 T cell receptor beta chains in this list originate from one sample, sequenced in a study of technical replicates of blood from a few donors. Produced via immunoSEQ multiplex PCR; TCRdb's table is partial and in-frame only. The sample lists over 70,000 clones, roughly 96% occurring once. The sample consisted of T cells isolated from PBMCs. The receptors shown here come from a human donor in good health.

The V call is TRBV4-1, the J call TRBJ1-5, with D hard to call. Trimming took 1 base from V and 5 from J, leaving 6 bases between them. Germline V gives CDR1 MGHRA, CDR2 YSYEKL. The CDR3 consists of 13 residues. The CDR3 is CASSQGRDQPQHF. The CDR3 DNA sequence: TGCGCCAGCAGCCAAGGGAGGGATCAGCCCCAGCATTTT.

The table lists this clone with a count of one. The CDR3 is CASSQIQVLKDSPLHF. The CDR3 DNA follows: TGCGCCAGCAGCCAAATACAGGTTTTGAAGGATTCACCCCTCCACTTT. V usage is TRBV5-1 and J usage is TRBJ1-6, with TRBD1 as a possible D gene (5 bases). The V end was cut by 4 bases, the J end by 8 bases, with 19 bases between. The germline V gene has CDR1 SGHRS and CDR2 YFSETQ. There are 16 residues in the CDR3. Full variable domain (rest looked up from reference TRBV5-1 and TRBJ1-6): KAGVTQTPRYLIKTRGQQVTLSCSPISGHRSVSWYQQTPGQGLQFLFEYFSETQRNKGNFPGRFSGRQFSNSRSEMNVSTLELGDSALYLCASSQIQVLKDSPLHFGNGTRLTVT.

The rearrangement links TRBV27 to TRBJ1-1; 8 nucleotides line up with TRBD1. J was trimmed by 5 bases and V by 4 bases; bases with no gene match: 6. This CDR3 has 14 residues. CDR1 MNHEY and CDR2 SMNVEV come from the germline V gene (reference sequence). CDR3 in amino acids: CASSSQGAGTEAFF. Written as DNA, the CDR3 is TGTGCCAGCAGTTCGCAGGGGGCTGGTACTGAAGCTTTCTTT.

This clone appeared a single time. V gene TRBV11-2 combines with J gene TRBJ2-1; TRBD2 might be the D (6 bases). CDR1 is SGHAT, CDR2 FQNNGV, per germline. CDR3 length equals 14 residues. The V end was cut by 4 bases, the J end by 3 bases, with 10 bases between. CDR3 sequence reads: CASSSRDFYNEQFF. CDR3 nucleotides: TGTGCCAGCAGCTCCCGGGACTTCTACAATGAGCAGTTCTTC.

The chain has TRBV10-1 and TRBJ2-7; the match to TRBD1 covers 8 bases. This CDR3 comprises 12 residues. Germline V gene sequence: CDR1 WNHNN, CDR2 SYGVQD (reference sequence). The junction had 2 bases not matched to a gene; V was cut back by 8 bases and J by 2 bases. The DNA for the CDR3 is TGCGCCAGCGGGACAGGAGCCTACGAGCAGTACTTC. Encoded protein: CASGTGAYEQYF.

The chain couples TRBV29-1 to TRBJ2-7, with D unclear. The V end lost 6 bases, the J end lost 1 base, and 13 bases lay between the germline ends. The V gene's germline CDR1 is SQVTM and CDR2 ANQGSEA. The CDR3 runs to 13 residues. CDR3 bases: TGCAGCGTAAAACAACAGAATTCCTACGAGCAGTACTTC. Encoded protein: CSVKQQNSYEQYF.

The chain joins TRBV28 to TRBJ1-3; 8 nucleotides agree with TRBD1. Germline V gene data show CDR1 as MDHEN and CDR2 as SYDVKM. V was clipped by 6 bases and J by 0 bases; unmatched bases: 7. The CDR3 loop spans 16 amino acids. The chain's CDR3 is CASSVPGQVSGNTIYF. CDR3 nucleotides: TGTGCCAGCAGCGTTCCGGGACAGGTCTCTGGAAACACCATATATTTT.

This clone occurred once. One end of the junction does not line up with germline, which may come from a read error. This rearrangement joins TRBV2 to TRBJ1-4; tentative D call: TRBD1 (6 bases). The CDR3 contains 15 residues. CDR1 is SNHLY and CDR2 is FYNNEI in the germline V gene. CDR3: CASSAYRATNEKLFF. The CDR3 coding sequence is TGTGCCAGCAGCGCATACAGGGCAACGAATGAAAAACTGTTTTTT.

This clone was detected only once. This rearrangement joins TRBV4-1 to TRBJ1-5, with 7 bases lining up with TRBD1. The trim removed 1 base at V and 6 bases at J, leaving 6 bases unmatched. Germline CDR1 is MGHRA and CDR2 is YSYEKL. This CDR3 is built from 15 residues. DNA for the CDR3: TGCGCCAGCAGCCAAGTTGACAGGGTCGCTCAGCCCCAGCATTTT. Translated, it gives CASSQVDRVAQPQHF.

The chain is built from TRBV7-8 and TRBJ1-5; TRBD1 agrees at 7 bases. The J segment lost 0 bases and the V segment lost 1 base, leaving 3 bases of the junction unmatched. The CDR3 is made up of 16 amino acids. CDR1 and CDR2 from the germline V gene are SGHVS and FQNEAQ. DNA of the CDR3: TGTGCCAGCAGCTTAGAGGGGGCTTATAGCAATCAGCCCCAGCATTTT. Translating it yields CASSLEGAYSNQPQHF.

The CDR3 DNA is TGTGCCAGCAGCGACCCTGGGGGGACAGGGACCCACGAGCAGTACTTC. Amino acid sequence: CASSDPGGTGTHEQYF. This chain links TRBV9 with TRBJ2-7; 9 bases are a match to TRBD1. Trimming at V came to 3 bases and at J to 5 bases, leaving 12 bases not matched to a gene. This CDR3 region has 16 residues. Germline V gene data show CDR1 as SGDLS and CDR2 as YYNGEE.

The V and J genes are TRBV29-1 and TRBJ1-5; 9 nucleotides agree with TRBD1. CDR3 length equals 12 residues. The junction had 5 bases not matched to a gene; V was cut back by 7 bases and J by 7 bases. CDR1 and CDR2 (germline): SQVTM, ANQGSEA. The chain's CDR3 is CSATTGGQPQHF. Here the CDR3 DNA reads TGCAGCGCTACGACAGGGGGGCAGCCCCAGCATTTT. Supplemented by reference TRBV29-1 and TRBJ1-5, the full variable domain reads SAVISQKPSRDICQRGTSLTIQCQVDSQVTMMFWYRQQPGQSLTLIATANQGSEATYESGFVIDKFPISRPNLTFSTLTVSNMSPEDSSIYLCSATTGGQPQHFGDGTRLSIL.

This clone was seen a single time. This sequence joins TRBV10-3 and TRBJ2-1; TRBD1 might be the D (6 bases). CDR3 length: 13 residues. V lost 6 bases, J lost 8 bases, and 14 bases lay in between. Germline CDR1 is ENHRY and CDR2 is SYGVKD. The CDR3 protein is CAIRILQGDEQFF. In nucleotides, the CDR3 is TGTGCCATCAGGATTCTACAGGGCGATGAGCAGTTCTTC.

The chain employs TRBV6-5 and TRBJ2-7; D uncertain. The CDR3 consists of 14 residues. Trimming shortened V by 7 bases and J by 2 bases, and 15 bases separated the two germline ends. Germline CDR1 reads MNHEY; CDR2 reads SVGAGI. In DNA, the CDR3 is TGTGCCAGCACTAATACCGCGCTCACCTACGAGCAGTACTTC. It translates to CASTNTALTYEQYF.

This sequence joins TRBV5-3 and TRBJ2-5, with TRBD1 as a possible D gene (6 bases). TRBV5-3 is an ORF, and what it does is uncertain. V was trimmed by 3 bases and J by 5 bases, leaving 14 bases between them. The CDR3 has 14 amino acids. CDR3 sequence reads: CARSCIGTYETQYF. The CDR3 DNA is TGTGCCAGAAGCTGCATTGGGACATACGAGACCCAGTACTTC.

A single count supports this clone. The chain couples TRBV7-9 to TRBJ1-3, with a weak D call TRBD1 (5 bases). V lost 2 bases, J lost 8 bases, and 10 bases lay in between. The CDR3 runs 13 residues. Germline values: CDR1 SEHNR, CDR2 FQNEAQ (reference sequence). This CDR3 is CASSLYGGDTIYF. CDR3 DNA sequence: TGTGCCAGCAGCTTATACGGGGGAGACACCATATATTTT. Looking up the rest from reference TRBV7-9 and TRBJ1-3 gives the full variable domain: DTGVSQNPRHKITKRGQNVTFRCDPISEHNRLYWYRQTLGQGPEFLTYFQNEAQLEKSRLLSDRFSAERPKGSFSTLEIQRTEQGDSAMYLCASSLYGGDTIYFGEGSWLTVV.

The V call is TRBV18, the J call TRBJ2-7; perhaps TRBD1 as D (7 bases). The V gene's germline CDR1 is KGHSH and CDR2 LQKENI. With 6 bases removed from V and 2 bases from J, the gap between germline ends came to 17 bases. The CDR3 contains 15 residues. CDR3 nucleotide sequence: TGTGCCAGCTCGCAGGGGGACGGGAGACCCTACGAGCAGTACTTC. This codes for CASSQGDGRPYEQYF.

This clone was observed a single time. The chain is built from TRBV7-3 and TRBJ1-1; D perhaps matches TRBD1 (6 bases). CDR1 and CDR2 (germline): SGHTA, FQGTGA. Trimming took off 5 bases at V and 1 base at J, with 14 bases between the two ends. The CDR3 is 15 amino acids. CDR3 protein: CASSTTGQRNTEAFF. The CDR3 DNA is TGTGCCAGCAGCACTACTGGACAGAGGAACACTGAAGCTTTCTTT.

This chain connects TRBV28 to TRBJ2-1; TRBD2 is a possible D gene (5 bases). Germline-derived CDR1 and CDR2 are MDHEN and SYDVKM. Deletions cut 10 bases from V and 9 bases from J, with 10 bases between. The CDR3 runs to 10 residues. The CDR3 DNA sequence: TGTGCCACCCTAGCAAGTGAGCAGTTCTTC. Amino acids: CATLASEQFF.

The chain recombines TRBV6-1 with TRBJ2-3; 9 nucleotides match TRBD2. The CDR3 covers 17 residues. V was pared by 3 bases and J by 5 bases, with 12 bases of the junction left unmatched. Germline CDR1 is MNHNS and CDR2 is SASEGT. CDR3 nucleotides: TGTGCCAGCAGTGATTCCCTAGCGGGAATGATTGGAGATACGCAGTATTTT. Amino acid sequence: CASSDSLAGMIGDTQYF.

CDR3 sequence: CASGPNLYEQYF. DNA of the CDR3: TGTGCCAGCGGGCCTAACCTCTACGAGCAGTACTTC. The chain couples TRBV9 to TRBJ2-7; D uncertain. The ends were cut back, 7 bases at V and 3 bases at J, with 11 bases in the middle. The CDR3 spans 12 residues. Looked up from germline, CDR1 is SGDLS and CDR2 is YYNGEE. Supplemented by reference TRBV9 and TRBJ2-7, the full variable domain reads DSGVTQTPKHLITATGQRVTLRCSPRSGDLSVYWYQQSLDQGLQFLIQYYNGEERAKGNILERFSAQQFPDLHSELNLSSLELGDSALYFCASGPNLYEQYFGPGTRLTVT.

The chain couples TRBV2 to TRBJ2-1; TRBD2 aligns across 9 bases. Looked up from germline, CDR1 is SNHLY and CDR2 is FYNNEI. CDR3 length equals 15 residues. V was clipped by 4 bases and J by 5 bases; unmatched bases: 6. The CDR3 DNA reads TGTGCCAGCAGTGCAAGCGGGGGGTTTGACAATGAGCAGTTCTTC. The encoded protein is CASSASGGFDNEQFF.

This CDR3 is CASSQDLTGPYNEQFF. Written as DNA, the CDR3 is TGTGCCAGCAGCCAAGACCTTACAGGTCCCTACAATGAGCAGTTCTTC. This chain joins TRBV14 and TRBJ2-1, with TRBD1 as a possible D gene (5 bases). Between the trimmed V and J ends, which lost 0 bases and 2 bases, there was a span of 11 bases. The CDR3 is 16 residues long. From germline, CDR1 is SGHDN and CDR2 FVKESK.

The chain couples TRBV4-1 to TRBJ1-2; 7 bases line up with TRBD1. The CDR3 has 16 amino acids. J gave up 4 bases and V 3 bases, and 11 bases lay outside the gene matches. CDR1 MGHRA and CDR2 YSYEKL come from the germline V gene. This CDR3 is CASSQSPARDSYGYTF. DNA for the CDR3: TGCGCCAGCAGCCAGAGCCCCGCGAGGGACAGCTATGGCTACACCTTC.

In its sample, this clone was seen once. The V and J genes are TRBV19 and TRBJ2-7; TRBD2 agrees at 12 bases. V shed 2 bases, J shed 0 bases, and the junction held 8 bases outside the gene matches. The CDR3 runs 18 residues. CDR1 and CDR2 from the germline V gene are LNHDA and SQIVND (reference sequence). CDR3 nucleotides: TGTGCCAGTAGTATAAGAGAGACTAGCGGGAGAATCTCCTACGAGCAGTACTTC. This gives the protein CASSIRETSGRISYEQYF.

The chain combines TRBV19 with TRBJ2-7; TRBD1 matches at 7 bases. J lost 6 bases, V lost 5 bases, and 7 bases had no gene match. Looked up from germline, CDR1 is LNHDA and CDR2 is SQIVND (reference sequence). The CDR3 spans 13 residues. CDR3 amino acids: CASSQYRGGEQYF. The CDR3 DNA is TGTGCCAGTAGTCAGTACAGGGGCGGCGAGCAGTACTTC.

The rearrangement joins TRBV28 to TRBJ2-7; 9 bases are a match to TRBD1. Unmatched junction bases numbered 11, after V lost 4 bases and J lost 4 bases. The CDR3 is made up of 16 amino acids. In germline, CDR1 is MDHEN, CDR2 SYDVKM. The CDR3 coding sequence is TGTGCCAGCAGTTCCTCCGCGGGACAGGGTCTATACGAGCAGTACTTC. Translating gives CASSSSAGQGLYEQYF.

This chain connects TRBV25-1 to TRBJ2-3; D is undetermined. The CDR3 is 13 amino acids. Germline CDR1 and CDR2: MGHDK and SYGVNS. Trimming took off 8 bases at V and 6 bases at J, with 15 bases between the two ends. The CDR3 DNA reads TGTGCCAGCTCCCTCCCGTTCGGGGATACGCAGTATTTT. Translated: CASSLPFGDTQYF.

The V and J genes are TRBV29-1 and TRBJ1-2; a weak D match, TRBD1 (5 bases). The ends were cut back, 4 bases at V and 4 bases at J, with 13 bases in the middle. Germline V gene sequence: CDR1 SQVTM, CDR2 ANQGSEA. The CDR3 length is 13 residues. CDR3 loop: CSVGVQGGYGYTF. CDR3 DNA: TGCAGCGTTGGGGTGCAGGGTGGCTATGGCTACACCTTC.

The DNA of the CDR3 is TGTGCCAGTAGGGACTTTTCCTACAATGAGCAGTTCTTC. Protein: CASRDFSYNEQFF. The chain carries TRBV6-1 and TRBJ2-1; possibly TRBD2 for D (6 bases). The CDR3 has 13 amino acids. CDR1 is MNHNS and CDR2 is SASEGT in the germline V gene. V was pared by 9 bases and J by 1 base, with 10 bases between.

The chain links TRBV5-1 to TRBJ1-6, with a tentative D call TRBD1 (5 bases). The CDR3 has 16 amino acids. Deletions cut 1 base from V and 4 bases from J, with 12 bases between. In germline, CDR1 is SGHRS, CDR2 YFSETQ. The CDR3 coding sequence is TGCGCCAGCAGCTTGACCAGGGTTGATTATAATTCACCCCTCCACTTT. The encoded protein is CASSLTRVDYNSPLHF.